This TCR beta chain was obtained from a study of molecular identifiers for immune sequencing clone quantification. Study observations and caveats: In cases of identical TCR molecules sharing a barcode, highly expanded clone sizes could be underestimated. Clones carrying above 20 RNA copies accounted for over 99% of effector molecules, under 1% in naive cells.

For this clonotype: As yet, its antigen is unknown. This may come from a read error, since a much larger clone is one base off.

Isolation of naive CD8 T cells was achieved by sorting on a CD8+CD4-CCR7+CD45RA+ phenotype. Per the germline V gene, CDR1 is SNHLY and CDR2 is FYNNEI. V lost 3 bases to trimming and J lost 0 bases, with 12 bases between them. This CDR3 is 15 amino acids long. MiXCR, run by TCRdb on the PCR reads, gives a single entry per CDR3 protein. The sample carries fewer than 45,000 distinct CDR3 sequences, less than 20% recorded once. Sequences were obtained from naive CD8+ T cells from blood, with Jurkat cell RNA spiked in. Subset described: FACS-sorted CD8+CD4-CCR7+CD45RA+ naive T cells. This chain joins TRBV2 and TRBJ2-7; the D gene is possibly TRBD2 (6 bases). This sequence originates from a human donor in good health. Some libraries in this study had Jurkat cell RNA spiked in. CDR3 protein: CASSDWDFLSYEQYF. CDR3 in DNA: TGTGCCAGCAGTGATTGGGACTTCCTCTCCTACGAGCAGTACTTC.